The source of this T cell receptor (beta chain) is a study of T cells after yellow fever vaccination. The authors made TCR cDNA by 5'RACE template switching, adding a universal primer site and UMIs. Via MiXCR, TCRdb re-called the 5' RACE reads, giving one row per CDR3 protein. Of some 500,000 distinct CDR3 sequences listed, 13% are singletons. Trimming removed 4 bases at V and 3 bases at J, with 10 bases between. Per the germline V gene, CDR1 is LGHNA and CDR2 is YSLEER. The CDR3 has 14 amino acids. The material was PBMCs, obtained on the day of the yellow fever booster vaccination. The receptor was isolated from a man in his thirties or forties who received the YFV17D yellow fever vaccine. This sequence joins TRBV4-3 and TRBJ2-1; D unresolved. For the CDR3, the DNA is TGCGCCAGCAGCCCCGCCGGTTTCTACAATGAGCAGTTCTTC. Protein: CASSPAGFYNEQFF.